The entry below gives a single TCR beta chain sequence along with its context. The sample is drawn from a study of blood T cell repertoires in COVID-19. Study summary: The United States, Italy and Spain supplied acute and convalescent COVID-19 samples. T cells, B-cell-depleted T cells, or PBMCs provided the cDNA or gDNA that served as material.

Per the study methods: Scientists estimated how many nucleated cells there were by amplifying reference gene primers. Produced via immunoSEQ multiplex PCR; TCRdb's table is partial and in-frame only. The V and J calls and clone size come from that table; D and trimming were worked out from the DNA. This sample has about 36,000 clones; roughly 87% occur once, and the top ten carry about 19%. Germline V CDR1 and CDR2: SEHNR, FQNEAQ (reference sequence). V lost 3 bases to trimming and J lost 3 bases, with 7 bases between them. The CDR3 loop spans 13 amino acids. The receptor was derived from a man in his sixties with acute or convalescent COVID-19. This chain uses TRBV7-9 with TRBJ2-3; no definite D call. Sequenced: peripheral blood. In nucleotides, the CDR3 is TGTGCCAGCAGCTTCGAGGTAACAGATACGCAGTATTTT. Its protein is CASSFEVTDTQYF.